A selection of T cell receptor beta chains follows, all from one sample in a study of T-cell reconstitution after alpha-beta-depleted transplantation in children. TCRdb fed the PCR reads into MiXCR, producing one record per CDR3 protein. The data contain fewer than 750,000 distinct CDR3 sequences, 27% of them singletons. The material was PBMCs, obtained before TCRalphabeta/CD19-depleted stem cell transplant. These receptors were collected from a boy in the first two years of life with Wiskott-Aldrich syndrome, due to receive a stem cell transplant. The conserved cysteine and the conserved F or W are not part of the CDR3 here.

J,V,CDR3
TRBJ2-7,TRBV7-8,ASSPPRQVTRNEQY
TRBJ2-1,TRBV5-1,ASSLVLAGGPDEQF
TRBJ2-1,TRBV20-1,SALPYSGIDEQF
TRBJ2-2,TRBV6-5,ASSYRRMRYGELF
TRBJ1-1,TRBV6-1,ASSRSGGTEAF
TRBJ1-1,TRBV7-8,ASSNRVGNTEAF
TRBJ2-5,TRBV2,ASRRYLQETQY
TRBJ2-1,TRBV5-1,ASSHTSDSYNEQF
TRBJ2-1,TRBV30,AWGQGLSDEQF
TRBJ2-5,TRBV5-1,ASSLAAGGTYQETQY
TRBJ1-2,TRBV7-9,ASSLDRVSGYT
TRBJ2-1,TRBV5-1,ASSLPTGYNEQF
TRBJ2-7,TRBV18,ASSLLADLRYEQY
TRBJ2-3,TRBV28,ASIPRTHTDTQY
TRBJ2-1,TRBV6-1,ASSDTQRGFYNEQF
TRBJ2-1,TRBV7-9,ASSLVWREDTYNEQF
TRBJ2-5,TRBV5-1,ASSLGGGAETQY
TRBJ2-5,TRBV20-1,SAPISGRTRETQY
TRBJ2-7,TRBV5-1,ASSTGTHYEQY
TRBJ2-2,TRBV5-1,ASSFGPSGTDTGELF
TRBJ2-7,TRBV20-1,SATRTTSYEQY
TRBJ1-3,TRBV25-1,ASSGHVFSGNTIY
TRBJ2-1,TRBV9,ASSRLSGGSYNEQF
TRBJ2-1,TRBV20-1,SALSGSSVEQF
TRBJ2-3,TRBV5-1,ASSFASGIDTQY
TRBJ2-7,TRBV12-3/TRBV12-4,ASSLFSSSSYEQY
TRBJ1-1,TRBV5-1,ASSLAQGATEAF
TRBJ1-4,TRBV11-2,ASSSIGAGGEKLF
TRBJ2-6,TRBV27,ASSIGTGNPGANVLT
TRBJ2-7,TRBV29-1,SVTDRANYEQY
TRBJ1-6,TRBV28,ASSLQSKGNSPLH
TRBJ2-5,TRBV4-2,ASIPGERSDQETQY
TRBJ2-2,TRBV5-1,ASSRTSGATGELF
TRBJ2-1,TRBV2,ASRRLAGDNEQF
TRBJ1-4,TRBV20-1,SARDGRGTNEKLF
TRBJ2-5,TRBV5-1,ASSWEGGETQY
TRBJ2-3,TRBV5-1,ASSLGGLPDTQY
TRBJ2-1,TRBV12-3/TRBV12-4,ASTLGSSYNEQF
TRBJ2-7,TRBV5-5,ASSFDLGTQYEQY
TRBJ2-1,TRBV4-2,ASSPRTSGSRNEQF
TRBJ1-1,TRBV29-1,SADTGASEAF
TRBJ2-3,TRBV15,ATSRNRGPDTQY
TRBJ1-2,TRBV9,ASSATGTYYGYT
TRBJ1-2,TRBV5-1,ASSLWTGANYGYT
TRBJ2-1,TRBV6-5,ASSYSTQSSYNEQF
TRBJ1-2,TRBV7-2,ASSWRDVGYGYT
TRBJ2-3,TRBV5-1,ASSLALAGSDTQY
TRBJ2-7,TRBV6-1,ASSEPRPGLAGDQQY
TRBJ1-5,TRBV4-1,ASSHPPDGEEGQPQH
TRBJ2-6,TRBV20-1,CAANPGPGANVLT
TRBJ1-2,TRBV5-5,ASSLGVGSGGYT
TRBJ2-1,TRBV20-1,SARGLATYNEQF
TRBJ2-5,TRBV20-1,SAEWANLQETQY